This passage covers 22 T cell receptor beta chains from one sample sequenced in a study of cytomegalovirus exposure and HLA in healthy donors. Only in-frame clones appear in the TCRdb table, and some are missing; sequencing was by immunoSEQ multiplex PCR. The repertoire includes over 150,000 clones, about 90% of them detected once, and more than 2.5% sits in the top ten. Sequencing was carried out using PBMCs. The receptors were sampled from a woman between 18 and 30 years old in good health and CMV-seropositive.

The chain has TRBV4-1 and TRBJ2-2; 8 positions agree with TRBD2. Germline CDR1 and CDR2: MGHRA and YSYEKL. This CDR3 has 17 amino acids. J lost 3 bases, V lost 0 bases, and 6 bases had no gene match. The CDR3 region is CASSQEYGGAYTGELFF. CDR3 sequence (DNA): TGCGCCAGCAGCCAAGAGTACGGGGGGGCCTACACCGGGGAGCTGTTTTTT.

This clone came up once. The V and J genes are TRBV11-2 and TRBJ2-1; D not certain. The V end lost 3 bases, the J end lost 6 bases, and 12 bases lay between the germline ends. The CDR3 extends over 14 amino acids. Germline V CDR1 and CDR2: SGHAT, FQNNGV. The CDR3 DNA sequence: TGTGCCAGCAGCTTTGCGACTCCTCCCAATGAGCAGTTCTTC. Translation gives CASSFATPPNEQFF.

The chain links TRBV5-1 to TRBJ2-5; 7 bases line up with TRBD1. The CDR3 has 16 amino acids. The V gene end was trimmed by 3 bases and the J gene end by 5 bases; junction bases not matched to a gene: 13. Germline V gene sequence: CDR1 SGHRS, CDR2 YFSETQ. In nucleotides, the CDR3 is TGCGCCAGCAGCTCACCCCGACAGGGCCCTTGGGAGACCCAGTACTTC. This sequence encodes CASSSPRQGPWETQYF.

This sequence joins TRBV27 and TRBJ2-1; 12 bases map to TRBD1. V lost 7 bases, J lost 3 bases, and 10 bases stayed unmatched. CDR3 size: 17 residues. Per the germline V gene, CDR1 is MNHEY and CDR2 is SMNVEV (reference sequence). The CDR3 is CASTPGQGAVGYNEQFF. CDR3 DNA: TGTGCCAGCACACCGGGACAGGGGGCGGTAGGCTACAATGAGCAGTTCTTC.

V usage is TRBV27 and J usage is TRBJ1-2; the match to TRBD1 covers 7 bases. The V and J ends lost 2 bases and 4 bases, in that order; junction bases with no gene match: 4. Germline-derived CDR1 and CDR2 are MNHEY and SMNVEV (reference sequence). The CDR3 loop spans 14 amino acids. For the CDR3, the DNA is TGTGCCAGCAGTTTAAGCGACAGGGCCTATGGCTACACCTTC. It is translated as CASSLSDRAYGYTF.

The V call is TRBV2, the J call TRBJ2-7; D is possibly TRBD1 (5 bases). Germline CDR1 is SNHLY and CDR2 is FYNNEI. The CDR3 has 12 residues. Deletions cut 6 bases from V and 6 bases from J, with 12 bases between. The CDR3 spells CASRGREAEQYF. CDR3 sequence (DNA): TGTGCCAGCAGGGGCAGGGAAGCCGAGCAGTACTTC.

The gene calls are TRBV15 and TRBJ2-2, with D maybe TRBD2 (6 bases). This CDR3 comprises 17 residues. Germline assignment: CDR1 LNHNV and CDR2 YYDKDF (reference sequence). Trimming pared 0 bases from V and 5 bases from J, leaving 16 bases between. The CDR3 bases are TGTGCCACCAGCAGAGATCGGGGAGCTCGGGGGACCGGGGAGCTGTTTTTT. This codes for CATSRDRGARGTGELFF.

This chain uses TRBV29-1 with TRBJ1-2; D gene ambiguous. This CDR3 region has 12 residues. The V gene's germline CDR1 is SQVTM and CDR2 ANQGSEA. Trimming stripped 2 bases from V and 4 bases from J, with 8 bases between. CDR3 region: CSVESSPYGYTF. The CDR3 nucleotides are TGCAGCGTTGAATCCTCTCCCTATGGCTACACCTTC.

This clone was seen once. The chain employs TRBV27 and TRBJ2-5, with 8 bases fitting TRBD1. There are 17 residues in the CDR3. Trimming cost V 8 bases and J 2 bases; bases outside gene matches: 16. CDR1 and CDR2 (germline): MNHEY, SMNVEV (reference sequence). CDR3 protein: CASPRTGTGDIQETQYF. In nucleotides, the CDR3 is TGTGCCAGCCCTAGGACCGGGACAGGAGACATACAAGAGACCCAGTACTTC.

The J gene is TRBJ2-1, the V gene TRBV5-1; 10 bases match TRBD2. Trimming cost V 1 base and J 12 bases; bases outside gene matches: 7. The CDR3 totals 14 residues. Germline CDR1 and CDR2: SGHRS and YFSETQ. CDR3 DNA sequence: TGCGCCAGCAGCTTGAAGCGGGAGGGCACGGGGCAGTTCTTC. This codes for CASSLKREGTGQFF.

The CDR3 nucleotides read TGTGCCAGCAGCTTTTTAGGGGTCAATCAGCCCCAGCATTTT. Translated: CASSFLGVNQPQHF. V is TRBV7-9 and J is TRBJ1-5, with a tentative D call TRBD1 (5 bases). Germline V gene sequence: CDR1 SEHNR, CDR2 FQNEAQ (reference sequence). V was cut by 3 bases and J by 3 bases, with 9 bases left in between. The CDR3 covers 14 residues. Complete variable domain (other parts from reference TRBV7-9 and TRBJ1-5): DTGVSQNPRHKITKRGQNVTFRCDPISEHNRLYWYRQTLGQGPEFLTYFQNEAQLEKSRLLSDRFSAERPKGSFSTLEIQRTEQGDSAMYLCASSFLGVNQPQHFGDGTRLSIL.

This clone was observed once. This sequence joins TRBV10-2 and TRBJ1-2; 9 nucleotides agree with TRBD1. Germline CDR1 and CDR2: WSHSY and SAAADI. With 8 bases clipped from V and 14 bases from J, the junction kept 6 bases outside the gene matches. The CDR3 loop spans 10 amino acids. This chain's CDR3 is CASGDRARTF. The CDR3 DNA is TGCGCCAGCGGGGACAGGGCCCGGACCTTC.

The chain employs TRBV30 and TRBJ1-5; 8 nucleotides match TRBD1. The CDR3 consists of 15 residues. The germline V gene encodes CDR1 GTSNPN and CDR2 SVGIG (reference sequence). V dropped 3 bases and J dropped 7; count of bases not matched to a gene: 11. CDR3 protein: CAWSRDQGARQPQHF. Here the CDR3 DNA reads TGTGCCTGGAGCCGCGACCAGGGGGCAAGGCAGCCCCAGCATTTT.

This clone was observed a few times. This chain connects TRBV15 to TRBJ2-7, with a weak D call TRBD2 (6 bases). CDR3 length equals 14 residues. Per the germline V gene, CDR1 is LNHNV and CDR2 is YYDKDF (reference sequence). V shed 1 base and J shed 6 bases, with 13 bases lying between them. The CDR3 is CATSRGGEVSEQYF. In nucleotides, the CDR3 is TGTGCCACCAGCAGAGGGGGGGAGGTGTCCGAGCAGTACTTC.

V is TRBV10-1 and J is TRBJ2-7; TRBD1 aligns across 7 bases. Germline assignment: CDR1 WNHNN and CDR2 SYGVQD (reference sequence). Trimming took 2 bases from V and 2 from J; bases not matched to a gene: 12. This CDR3 is built from 17 residues. CDR3 DNA: TGCGCCAGCAGTGAGAAGGCCGTACAGGGGAACCCCTACGAGCAGTACTTC. It specifies CASSEKAVQGNPYEQYF.

J is TRBJ2-3 and V is TRBV19; TRBD2 matches 7 bases. The CDR3 totals 14 residues. Germline values: CDR1 LNHDA, CDR2 SQIVND (reference sequence). V trimming: 1 base; J trimming: 4 bases; junction bases outside the gene matches: 2. This CDR3 is CASSIVAGADTQYF. The CDR3 DNA sequence: TGTGCCAGTAGTATAGTGGCGGGGGCAGATACGCAGTATTTT.

The chain has TRBV5-1 and TRBJ2-1; a weak D match, TRBD2 (6 bases). Trimming cost V 4 bases and J 5 bases, with 16 bases left between them. Per the germline V gene, CDR1 is SGHRS and CDR2 is YFSETQ. This CDR3 contains 15 residues. CDR3 DNA sequence: TGCGCCAGCAGCCGGCTAGCGTCCATCAACAATGAGCAGTTCTTC. This gives the protein CASSRLASINNEQFF.

The chain combines TRBV4-3 with TRBJ2-1; D uncertain. V lost 0 bases and J 3 bases, leaving 12 bases between the germline ends. CDR3 length: 16 amino acids. Germline CDR1 LGHNA, CDR2 YSLEER. CDR3 nucleotides: TGCGCCAGCAGCCAAGATCGGGTTCGAGACTACAATGAGCAGTTCTTC. Protein: CASSQDRVRDYNEQFF.

This rearrangement joins TRBV4-2 to TRBJ2-7; possibly TRBD2 for D (5 bases). CDR3 length: 16 residues. V was clipped by 0 bases and J by 4 bases, with 16 bases between them. The germline CDR1 and CDR2 sequences are LGHNA and YNFKEQ. The CDR3 loop is CASSQDWERMGYEQYF. CDR3 in DNA: TGTGCCAGCAGCCAAGATTGGGAGCGGATGGGGTACGAGCAGTACTTC.

This clone has a single count. CDR3 bases: TGTGCCAGCAGTTACCGGGGACTAGGCTACGAGCAGTACTTC. Translation: CASSYRGLGYEQYF. The V gene is TRBV6-5, the J gene TRBJ2-7, with TRBD2 identical over 8 bases. This CDR3 is 14 amino acids long. The V and J ends lost 2 bases and 3 bases, in that order; junction bases with no gene match: 3. Germline values: CDR1 MNHEY, CDR2 SVGAGI.

The chain employs TRBV18 and TRBJ1-5; possible D gene TRBD1, 5 bases. Trimming stripped 3 bases from V and 6 bases from J, with 12 bases between. Germline values: CDR1 KGHSH, CDR2 LQKENI. The CDR3 is made up of 14 amino acids. The DNA of the CDR3 is TGTGCCAGCTCACCGGAGACAGTGAGTCAGCCCCAGCATTTT. Translating it yields CASSPETVSQPQHF.

V usage is TRBV2 and J usage is TRBJ1-2; D ambiguous. Trimming cost V 4 bases and J 8 bases, with 11 bases left between them. The germline V gene has CDR1 SNHLY and CDR2 FYNNEI. This CDR3 has 12 amino acids. DNA for the CDR3: TGTGCCAGCAGTGTAGGAGAAAGGGGCTACACCTTC. Translating gives CASSVGERGYTF.